This TCR beta chain was profiled in a study of T-cell reconstitution after alpha-beta-depleted transplantation in children. Study results and caveats: TCRbeta diversity was high at day 60 in some patients (a result of surviving recipient T cells and thymic progenitors). One year post-transplant, T-cell counts and diversity were largely derived from T cells produced anew. Reports say that about two months after transplant, the alpha-beta T cells came out of several hundred graft clones that had expanded.

Losses at the gene ends were 8 bases for V and 0 bases for J; bases not matched to a gene: 3. Germline V gene lookup returns CDR1 SGHAT and CDR2 FQNNGV. The CDR3 is made up of 13 amino acids. Construction of the TCRbeta library involved unique molecular identifiers. MiXCR was run by TCRdb on the PCR reads, yielding one entry per CDR3 protein. The repertoire holds roughly 500,000 distinct CDR3 sequences, roughly 10% seen once, with 2% to 2.5% in the top ten. This clonotype was detected many times. No antigen is known for it. This clonotype was sampled from a child aged 2 to 9 with inherited bone marrow failure, due to receive a stem cell transplant. The source material was PBMCs, sampled before TCRalphabeta/CD19-depleted stem cell transplant. This chain uses TRBV11-2 with TRBJ1-1, with TRBD1 matching over 7 bases. The CDR3 protein is CASSQGMNTEAFF. CDR3 sequence (DNA): TGTGCCAGCTCACAGGGGATGAACACTGAAGCTTTCTTT.